The 21 T cell receptor beta chains below were found in one sample sequenced in a study of identical twins. TCRdb fed the 5' RACE reads into MiXCR, producing one record per CDR3 protein. The sample contains approximately 700,000 distinct CDR3 sequences, around a sixth of which appear only once. Separately, the same data were catalogued under a study of T cells expressing NK-cell markers.

The sequenced sample consisted of PBMCs. The source of these receptors is a woman aged 18-29 years in good health.

The chain carries TRBV10-3 and TRBJ1-2; D is perhaps TRBD1 (5 bases). Trimming took off 7 bases at V and 7 bases at J, with 13 bases between the two ends. The CDR3 is 12 residues long. Per the germline V gene, CDR1 is ENHRY and CDR2 is SYGVKD. In nucleotides, the CDR3 is TGTGCCATCATTTTCCAGGGATTTGGCTACACCTTC. Translated, it gives CAIIFQGFGYTF.

The chain carries TRBV6-1 and TRBJ2-5; D unclear. Looked up from germline, CDR1 is MNHNS and CDR2 is SASEGT. Between the trimmed V and J ends, which lost 4 bases and 9 bases, there was a span of 12 bases. CDR3 length: 12 residues. In nucleotides, the CDR3 is TGTGCCAGCAGTGCGCCTAATTTATCCCAGTACTTC. Translated, it gives CASSAPNLSQYF.

In this sample, this clonotype turned up a few times. The chain links TRBV20-1 to TRBJ1-1; no definite D call. CDR3 length: 15 amino acids. Germline CDR1 reads DFQATT; CDR2 reads SNEGSKA (reference sequence). V was pared by 1 base and J by 0 bases, with 12 bases between. CDR3 sequence: CSARVIGRLNTEAFF. The CDR3, as DNA: TGCAGTGCTAGAGTAATCGGGCGGCTGAACACTGAAGCTTTCTTT.

The chain uses TRBV23-1 and TRBJ2-5; D call uncertain. TRBV23-1 is designated an ORF whose function remains uncertain. The CDR3 runs to 13 residues. V was clipped by 2 bases and J by 5 bases, with 9 bases between them. The CDR3 loop reads CASSQAHPETQYF. The CDR3 nucleotides are TGCGCCAGCAGTCAAGCCCATCCGGAGACCCAGTACTTC.

This sequence joins TRBV12-3 or TRBV12-4 and TRBJ1-4; D is possibly TRBD1 (5 bases). The CDR3 covers 13 residues. Deletions cut 6 bases from V and 8 bases from J, with 13 bases between. The CDR3 bases are TGTGCCAGCAGGGCAGGGTTTTCGGAAAAACTGTTTTTT. It specifies CASRAGFSEKLFF.

The rearrangement joins TRBV20-1 to TRBJ1-2; 7 bases are a match to TRBD1. V lost 3 bases, J lost 6 bases, and 7 bases stayed unmatched. Germline CDR1 reads DFQATT; CDR2 reads SNEGSKA (reference sequence). The CDR3 is made up of 13 amino acids. The CDR3 loop reads CSARARTGDGYTF. CDR3 in DNA: TGCAGTGCTAGGGCCCGGACAGGTGATGGCTACACCTTC.

V gene TRBV5-1 combines with J gene TRBJ2-3, with 8 bases fitting TRBD2. The CDR3 is made up of 15 amino acids. The V and J ends lost 4 bases and 4 bases, in that order; junction bases with no gene match: 8. Germline CDR1 reads SGHRS; CDR2 reads YFSETQ. The CDR3 region is CASSPRGGRADTQYF. The CDR3 DNA reads TGCGCCAGCAGCCCTCGGGGGGGTCGCGCAGATACGCAGTATTTT.

This clonotype was seen a few times. The CDR3 DNA reads TGCGCCAGCAGCCAAGGCGGTAGTACCCTGGGTACTGAAGCTTTCTTT. This translates into CASSQGGSTLGTEAFF. V usage is TRBV4-3 and J usage is TRBJ1-1; D not resolved. From germline, CDR1 is LGHNA and CDR2 YSLEER. Trimming cost V 1 base and J 5 bases, with 17 bases left between them. The length of the CDR3 is 16 residues.

This rearrangement joins TRBV10-3 to TRBJ1-6, with 8 bases lining up with TRBD1. This CDR3 is built from 13 residues. The V gene end was trimmed by 7 bases and the J gene end by 7 bases; junction bases not matched to a gene: 3. Germline lookup yields CDR1 ENHRY and CDR2 SYGVKD. The CDR3 reads CAITQGANSPLHF. The CDR3 DNA reads TGTGCCATCACCCAGGGGGCGAATTCACCCCTCCACTTT.

The chain employs TRBV7-9 and TRBJ2-3; no reliable D call. Trimming cost V 1 base and J 2 bases, with 16 bases left between them. Looked up from germline, CDR1 is SEHNR and CDR2 is FQNEAQ (reference sequence). The CDR3 extends over 17 amino acids. This CDR3 reads CASSLVLGHSYTDTQYF. CDR3 nucleotide sequence: TGTGCCAGCAGCTTAGTCCTGGGTCATTCTTACACAGATACGCAGTATTTT.

The chain recombines TRBV7-9 with TRBJ2-3; unclear D gene. The CDR3 sequence is 13 residues long. Germline-derived CDR1 and CDR2 are SEHNR and FQNEAQ (reference sequence). Trimming left V 10 bases short and J 6 bases short, with 17 bases between. The CDR3 here is CATRHFFGDTQYF. The CDR3, as DNA: TGTGCCACCCGTCATTTTTTTGGGGATACGCAGTATTTT.

This clonotype was found many times. This chain links TRBV11-3 with TRBJ1-4, with TRBD1 matching over 7 bases. The V gene end was trimmed by 1 base and the J gene end by 5 bases; junction bases not matched to a gene: 4. This CDR3 contains 15 residues. Germline V gene sequence: CDR1 SGHNT, CDR2 YENEEA. The CDR3 bases are TGTGCCAGCAGCTTAGGCGGGACAGCAAATGAAAAACTGTTTTTT. This encodes CASSLGGTANEKLFF. Using reference TRBV11-3 and TRBJ1-4 for the parts outside the CDR3, the full variable domain is EAGVVQSPRYKIIEKKQPVAFWCNPISGHNTLYWYLQNLGQGPELLIRYENEEAVDDSQLPKDRFSAERLKGVDSTLKIQPAELGDSAVYLCASSLGGTANEKLFFGSGTQLSVL.

The V call is TRBV12-5, the J call TRBJ2-7; D uncertain. The germline V gene has CDR1 LGHNT and CDR2 FRNRAP. V was cut by 7 bases and J by 6 bases, with 13 bases left in between. The CDR3 loop spans 12 amino acids. The chain's CDR3 is CASAVRWAEQYF. CDR3 nucleotides: TGTGCTAGTGCAGTGAGGTGGGCCGAGCAGTACTTC.

This chain links TRBV24-1 with TRBJ2-5; 12 bases align to TRBD2. The CDR3 is 16 amino acids. V shed 0 bases, J shed 3 bases, and the junction held 1 base outside the gene matches. Germline lookup yields CDR1 KGHDR and CDR2 SFDVKD. CDR3 sequence (DNA): TGTGCCACCAGTGATTTGAGGACTAGCGGGAAAGAGACCCAGTACTTC. This encodes CATSDLRTSGKETQYF.

This clonotype was seen only a few times. The chain's CDR3 is CASVDTDRGEQFF. CDR3 bases: TGTGCCAGCGTGGACACGGATAGGGGAGAGCAGTTCTTC. V usage is TRBV6-2 or TRBV6-3 and J usage is TRBJ2-1; possible D gene TRBD1, 5 bases. CDR1 and CDR2 from the germline V gene are MNHEY and SVGEGT. This CDR3 contains 13 residues. V was trimmed by 8 bases and J by 10 bases, leaving 18 bases between them.

The V and J genes are TRBV7-2 and TRBJ1-2, with D possibly being TRBD1 (6 bases). CDR3 size: 14 residues. Germline CDR1 SGHTA, CDR2 FQGNSA. Trimming left V 5 bases short and J 4 bases short, with 14 bases between. The CDR3 DNA follows: TGTGCCAGCAGCCGGACAGCTGAGATCTATGGCTACACCTTC. This gives the protein CASSRTAEIYGYTF.

This clonotype was seen only a few times. The J gene is TRBJ2-2, the V gene TRBV2; D not resolved. CDR3 length: 14 amino acids. Germline V lookup: CDR1 SNHLY, CDR2 FYNNEI. Deletions cut 6 bases from V and 5 bases from J, with 13 bases between. The CDR3 protein is CASRDSSWTGELFF. The CDR3 DNA reads TGTGCCAGCAGGGATTCGTCGTGGACCGGGGAGCTGTTTTTT. The entire variable domain, with the rest obtained from reference TRBV2 and TRBJ2-2, is as follows: EPEVTQTPSHQVTQMGQEVILRCVPISNHLYFYWYRQILGQKVEFLVSFYNNEISEKSEIFDDQFSVERPDGSNFTLKIRSTKLEDSAMYFCASRDSSWTGELFFGEGSRLTVL.

This CDR3 is CASSFSLAVFDEQFF. The CDR3 nucleotides read TGCGCCAGCAGCTTTTCTCTAGCGGTCTTCGATGAGCAGTTCTTC. J is TRBJ2-1 and V is TRBV5-1; 7 positions agree with TRBD2. The J segment lost 8 bases and the V segment lost 2 bases, leaving 10 bases of the junction unmatched. The germline CDR1 and CDR2 sequences are SGHRS and YFSETQ. CDR3 length equals 15 residues.

The gene calls are TRBV7-9 and TRBJ2-2; D not resolved. V gave up 7 bases and J gave up 6 bases, with 21 bases separating them. The CDR3 covers 16 residues. The germline gives CDR1 SEHNR, CDR2 FQNEAQ (reference sequence). The CDR3 spells CASTTRIGPLAGELFF. DNA of the CDR3: TGTGCCAGCACCACCAGGATCGGCCCTCTGGCCGGGGAGCTGTTTTTT.

This clonotype was counted only a few times. The rearrangement links TRBV12-3 or TRBV12-4 to TRBJ1-1, with D perhaps TRBD1 (5 bases). The CDR3 has 13 amino acids. V dropped 2 bases and J dropped 10 bases, with 14 bases sitting between them. CDR3 sequence (DNA): TGTGCCAGCAGTTTATTTGTTGGGGCAGGAGCTTTCTTT. This translates into CASSLFVGAGAFF.

This clonotype was seen more than once but under ten times. The gene calls are TRBV7-2 and TRBJ2-7, with D maybe TRBD2 (6 bases). Trimming stripped 7 bases from V and 2 bases from J, with 12 bases between. Germline lookup yields CDR1 SGHTA and CDR2 FQGNSA. The CDR3 totals 13 residues. The DNA for the CDR3 is TGTGCCAGCAACTCGGGGGTTCCCTACGAGCAGTACTTC. The encoded protein is CASNSGVPYEQYF.